This T cell receptor (beta chain) is drawn from a study of cytomegalovirus exposure and HLA in healthy donors. The PCR contained 60 Vbeta and 13 Jbeta primers. Some clones are missing from TCRdb's copy, which holds only in-frame ones; the method was immunoSEQ multiplex PCR. Of 150,000 to 200,000 clones listed, around 80% are singletons. The CDR3 is made up of 13 amino acids. The germline V and J ends were trimmed by 2 bases and 6 bases, with 8 bases remaining between them. The V gene's germline CDR1 is PRHDT and CDR2 FYEKMQ (reference sequence). This clone was seen only a few times. The material sequenced was PBMCs. The rearrangement uses TRBV13 and TRBJ2-1; D uncertain. The sequence was collected from a man aged 18 to 29 in good health and CMV-seronegative. The DNA of the CDR3 is TGTGCCAGCAGCTTATCACTCATCAATGAGCAGTTCTTC. Its translation is CASSLSLINEQFF.